This T cell receptor (beta chain) was sequenced during a study of T-cell reconstitution after alpha-beta-depleted transplantation in children. Study-wide findings and caveats: T-cell counts and diversity at one year post-transplant came mainly from newly produced T cells. Several hundred expanded graft clones reportedly gave rise to the alpha-beta T cells present about two months after transplant.

Per germline, CDR1 SEHNR and CDR2 FQNEAQ (reference sequence). Trimming removed 1 base from V and 7 bases from J, with 17 bases in between. The CDR3 extends over 16 amino acids. Comment on this clonotype: Its antigen is unknown.

Unique molecular identifiers were used in preparing the TCRbeta library. Via MiXCR, TCRdb re-called the PCR reads, giving one row per CDR3 protein. The sample yields almost 250,000 distinct CDR3 sequences, roughly 26% seen once. The chain employs TRBV7-9 and TRBJ1-5; D not resolved. This receptor was identified in a girl aged 2 to 10 with Fanconi anemia, due to receive a stem cell transplant. The specimen was PBMCs, collected before TCRalphabeta/CD19-depleted stem cell transplant. The CDR3 DNA follows: TGTGCCAGCAGCTTAGTGATGGGGTTGAGGAACCAGCCCCAGCATTTT. Translation gives CASSLVMGLRNQPQHF.